The 16 T cell receptor beta chains reported below all come from one sample, sequenced in a study of human versus mouse CDR3 diversity and MHC coevolution. Using immunoSEQ multiplex PCR, the repertoire was profiled, and TCRdb retains in-frame clones only, with some absent. The data hold around 59,000 clones, with about 93% observed a single time. Material: naive CD4+ T cells from blood. Subset given: CD45RO-negative CD62L-positive naive CD4 T cells. Every receptor here comes from a person in their sixties or seventies in good health.

This chain joins TRBV5-1 and TRBJ1-5; D not certain. V was trimmed by 2 bases and J by 6 bases, leaving 15 bases between them. CDR1 and CDR2 (germline): SGHRS, YFSETQ. This CDR3 contains 15 residues. CDR3 coding DNA: TGCGCCAGCAGCTTAGAGAGCGGAGATGCTCAGCCCCAGCATTTT. Amino acids: CASSLESGDAQPQHF.

The gene calls are TRBV6-1 and TRBJ2-1; D is perhaps TRBD2 (6 bases). The germline CDR1 and CDR2 sequences are MNHNS and SASEGT. CDR3 size: 17 residues. The germline V and J ends were trimmed by 4 bases and 0 bases, with 16 bases remaining between them. The CDR3 DNA sequence: TGTGCCAGCAGTGCGACCCTAACCGGGAGCTCCTACAATGAGCAGTTCTTC. Its translation: CASSATLTGSSYNEQFF.

The CDR3 protein is CASSPSSERGPYYGYTF. The CDR3 nucleotides are TGTGCCAGTAGCCCGTCGTCGGAGCGGGGGCCCTACTATGGCTACACCTTC. V gene TRBV19 combines with J gene TRBJ1-2, with D possibly matching TRBD1 (6 bases). The CDR3 runs 17 residues. The ends were cut back, 6 bases at V and 3 bases at J, with 23 bases in the middle. CDR1 and CDR2 (germline): LNHDA, SQIVND (reference sequence).

This clone appeared once. V usage is TRBV2 and J usage is TRBJ2-5; possibly TRBD2 for D (6 bases). This CDR3 contains 15 residues. The V gene lost 4 bases and the J gene lost 2 bases, with 14 bases spanning the gap. Germline lookup yields CDR1 SNHLY and CDR2 FYNNEI. CDR3 amino acids: CASSGASAIQETQYF. The CDR3 DNA reads TGTGCCAGCAGTGGGGCTAGCGCAATACAAGAGACCCAGTACTTC.

The chain carries TRBV19 and TRBJ1-1; a weak D match, TRBD1 (5 bases). The CDR3 consists of 14 residues. Germline CDR1 is LNHDA and CDR2 is SQIVND (reference sequence). V lost 1 base and J lost 5, with 11 bases in between. In nucleotides, the CDR3 is TGTGCCAGTAGTATAGTAGGGGTGGGTACTGAAGCTTTCTTT. Its protein product is CASSIVGVGTEAFF.

This clone was seen once. The chain links TRBV15 to TRBJ1-4; D remains ambiguous. This CDR3 comprises 14 residues. Germline V gene data show CDR1 as LNHNV and CDR2 as YYDKDF (reference sequence). Trimming removed 6 bases at V and 0 bases at J, with 8 bases between. The CDR3 nucleotides are TGTGCCACCAGAAACGGTGCAACTAATGAAAAACTGTTTTTT. This encodes CATRNGATNEKLFF.

The rearrangement uses TRBV18 and TRBJ1-1, with D tentatively TRBD1 (6 bases). The CDR3 totals 15 residues. CDR1 and CDR2 from the germline V gene are KGHSH and LQKENI. V lost 3 bases, J lost 2 bases, and 13 bases lay in between. CDR3 bases: TGTGCCAGCTCACCGACCCAGACAGGTAACACTGAAGCTTTCTTT. Translated: CASSPTQTGNTEAFF.

V and J are TRBV9 and TRBJ2-5; D possibly corresponds to TRBD2 (6 bases). The J call could be wrong; TRBJ2-7 is a better fit for the DNA end. CDR1 SGDLS and CDR2 YYNGEE come from the germline V gene. The CDR3 is made up of 17 amino acids. In DNA form, the CDR3 reads TGTGCCAGCAGCGTAGCTGGGGGGTGGGCAGCGAACTACGAGCAGTACTTC. The encoded protein is CASSVAGGWAANYEQYF.

The V gene is TRBV19, the J gene TRBJ1-2; a possible D gene is TRBD1 (6 bases). There are 15 residues in the CDR3. The V gene lost 2 bases and the J gene lost 3 bases, with 13 bases spanning the gap. CDR1 and CDR2 from the germline V gene are LNHDA and SQIVND (reference sequence). CDR3 nucleotide sequence: TGTGCCAGTAGTATACCAGGGGCGGGCGACTATGGCTACACCTTC. It is translated as CASSIPGAGDYGYTF.

The chain uses TRBV7-3 and TRBJ2-1; no definite D call. Deletions cut 5 bases from V and 1 base from J, with 9 bases between. Germline V gene sequence: CDR1 SGHTA, CDR2 FQGTGA. This CDR3 region has 14 residues. The CDR3 DNA reads as TGTGCCAGCAGCAGAGAGATTTCCTACAATGAGCAGTTCTTC. Encoded protein: CASSREISYNEQFF.

A few counts support this clone. For the CDR3, the DNA is TGTGCCAGCAGCTTACAGGGAAGCGAGCAGTACTTC. It specifies CASSLQGSEQYF. The rearrangement uses TRBV7-9 and TRBJ2-5; D perhaps matches TRBD1 (5 bases). Judging by the DNA end, TRBJ2-7 fits better; the J call may be wrong. The germline V gene encodes CDR1 SEHNR and CDR2 FQNEAQ (reference sequence). This CDR3 has 12 residues.

The V call is TRBV30, the J call TRBJ1-3; D is undetermined. Trimming stripped 4 bases from V and 2 bases from J, with 9 bases between. This CDR3 is built from 13 residues. Germline V gene sequence: CDR1 GTSNPN, CDR2 SVGIG (reference sequence). In DNA, the CDR3 is TGTGCCTGGATGGACGGGGCTGGAAACACCATATATTTT. Protein product: CAWMDGAGNTIYF.

CDR3 nucleotides: TGTGCCAGCTCAACACAGGGGGCTGGCAATTCACCCCTCCACTTT. This encodes CASSTQGAGNSPLHF. This chain uses TRBV18 with TRBJ1-6; 9 bases line up with TRBD1. In germline, CDR1 is KGHSH, CDR2 LQKENI. The CDR3 runs 15 residues. Trimming took 5 bases from V and 7 from J; bases not matched to a gene: 6.

The chain recombines TRBV2 with TRBJ1-1; D call uncertain. The CDR3 is 11 amino acids. V was pared by 4 bases and J by 6 bases, with 6 bases between. The germline CDR1 and CDR2 sequences are SNHLY and FYNNEI. The CDR3 DNA reads as TGTGCCAGCAGTGCGGGGTCTGAAGCTTTCTTT. Encoded protein: CASSAGSEAFF.

The chain combines TRBV6-1 with TRBJ2-5; 8 positions agree with TRBD1. Germline V gives CDR1 MNHNS, CDR2 SASEGT. The CDR3 sequence is 13 residues long. The V segment lost 4 bases and the J segment 4 bases; nucleotides outside the gene matches: 2. The DNA for the CDR3 is TGTGCCAGCAGTGCAGGGGGCACAGAGACCCAGTACTTC. The encoded protein is CASSAGGTETQYF.

The rearrangement uses TRBV29-1 and TRBJ1-4; TRBD1 matches 8 bases. Germline V gene data show CDR1 as SQVTM and CDR2 as ANQGSEA. The CDR3 has 13 residues. The V and J ends lost 7 bases and 8 bases, in that order; junction bases with no gene match: 9. The DNA of the CDR3 is TGCAGCGCCGAAGGGACAGGCGAGGAAAAACTGTTTTTT. This encodes CSAEGTGEEKLFF.